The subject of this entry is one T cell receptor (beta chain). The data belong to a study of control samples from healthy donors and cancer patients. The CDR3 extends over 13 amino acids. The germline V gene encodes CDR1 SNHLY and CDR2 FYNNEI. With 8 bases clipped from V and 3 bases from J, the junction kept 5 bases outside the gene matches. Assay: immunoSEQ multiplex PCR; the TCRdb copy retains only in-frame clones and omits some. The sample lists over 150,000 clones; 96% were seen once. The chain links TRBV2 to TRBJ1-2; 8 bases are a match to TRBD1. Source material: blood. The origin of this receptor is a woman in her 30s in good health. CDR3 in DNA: TGTGCCAGCCAGCCGGGACAGGACTATGGCTACACCTTC. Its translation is CASQPGQDYGYTF.